These 30 T cell receptor beta chains were sequenced from one sample in a study of T cell responses to AZD1222 COVID-19 vaccine. Repertoires were generated with immunoSEQ multiplex PCR, while TCRdb's copy carries only in-frame clones and drops some. The table lists about 160,000 clones, roughly 90% of them singletons. The sequenced sample was peripheral blood, obtained 28 days after the second AZD1222 dose. The receptors here all came from an adult who received the AZD1222 COVID-19 vaccine.

This clone has only one observation. This chain joins TRBV30 and TRBJ1-3; no definite D call. The CDR3 is 10 residues long. V gave up 6 bases and J gave up 4 bases, with 4 bases separating them. Germline CDR1 is GTSNPN and CDR2 is SVGIG (reference sequence). CDR3 residues: CACGGNTIYF. CDR3 in DNA: TGTGCCTGTGGCGGAAACACCATATATTTT.

V usage is TRBV7-9 and J usage is TRBJ2-1; D might be TRBD2 (5 bases). V was pared by 1 base and J by 8 bases, with 12 bases between. Looked up from germline, CDR1 is SEHNR and CDR2 is FQNEAQ (reference sequence). The CDR3 runs to 14 residues. CDR3 sequence (DNA): TGTGCCAGCAGCTTAGATGTCGGAGGTGATGAGCAGTTCTTC. Its translation: CASSLDVGGDEQFF.

V gene TRBV2 combines with J gene TRBJ1-5, with no clear D. In germline, CDR1 is SNHLY, CDR2 FYNNEI. The length of the CDR3 is 15 residues. With 5 bases removed from V and 2 bases from J, the gap between germline ends came to 13 bases. The CDR3 nucleotides are TGTGCCAGCAGTCGACTCGTAGCGGGCAATCAGCCCCAGCATTTT. It is translated as CASSRLVAGNQPQHF.

The chain has TRBV9 and TRBJ1-4; possible D gene TRBD1, 6 bases. Germline CDR1 reads SGDLS; CDR2 reads YYNGEE. CDR3 length equals 14 residues. V was pared by 4 bases and J by 5 bases, with 12 bases between. The CDR3 DNA is TGTGCCAGCAGCAGACAGGTACTAAATGAAAAACTGTTTTTT. Its translation: CASSRQVLNEKLFF.

The chain carries TRBV27 and TRBJ1-2; D unclear. Germline assignment: CDR1 MNHEY and CDR2 SMNVEV (reference sequence). This CDR3 comprises 13 residues. V lost 5 bases, J lost 4 bases, and 11 bases lay in between. The CDR3 region has the DNA TGTGCCAGCAGTGACGGACGGATCTATGGCTACACCTTC. This gives the protein CASSDGRIYGYTF.

J is TRBJ2-3 and V is TRBV27; 11 nucleotides agree with TRBD2. The CDR3 loop spans 15 amino acids. CDR1 MNHEY and CDR2 SMNVEV come from the germline V gene (reference sequence). With V trimmed by 4 bases and J by 5 bases, 5 bases remained unmatched. The CDR3 is CASSSRLAGIDTQYF. The CDR3 DNA follows: TGTGCCAGCAGTTCCCGACTAGCGGGGATAGATACGCAGTATTTT.

The chain is built from TRBV2 and TRBJ1-6; no reliable D call. The CDR3 loop spans 16 amino acids. Trimming cost V 3 bases and J 7 bases, with 16 bases left between them. Germline loops: CDR1 SNHLY, CDR2 FYNNEI. As DNA, the CDR3 is TGTGCCAGCAGTGAGCGTTTCGGAACCTCGAATTCACCCCTCCACTTT. This codes for CASSERFGTSNSPLHF.

This chain joins TRBV7-8 and TRBJ2-7; D possibly matches TRBD1 or TRBD2 (5 bases each). The CDR3 length is 15 residues. Germline loops: CDR1 SGHVS, CDR2 FQNEAQ. The germline V and J ends were trimmed by 4 bases and 2 bases, with 15 bases remaining between them. CDR3 residues: CASSSDGGVAYEQYF. The CDR3 nucleotides read TGTGCCAGCAGCTCAGATGGGGGAGTCGCCTACGAGCAGTACTTC.

V gene TRBV30 combines with J gene TRBJ2-1; D is uncertain. Germline-derived CDR1 and CDR2 are GTSNPN and SVGIG (reference sequence). This CDR3 spans 14 amino acids. Trimming removed 2 bases from V and 0 bases from J, with 8 bases in between. In DNA, the CDR3 is TGTGCCTGGAGTCCGTACAGCTCCTACAATGAGCAGTTCTTC. It encodes CAWSPYSSYNEQFF. The variable domain in full, completed from reference TRBV30 and TRBJ2-1, reads SQTIHQWPATLVQPVGSPLSLECTVEGTSNPNLYWYRQAAGRGLQLLFYSVGIGQISSEVPQNLSASRPQDRQFILSSKKLLLSDSGFYLCAWSPYSSYNEQFFGPGTRLTVL.

The J gene is TRBJ1-1, the V gene TRBV6-5; D is undetermined. The germline CDR1 and CDR2 sequences are MNHEY and SVGAGI. This CDR3 has 11 amino acids. Trimming stripped 9 bases from V and 1 base from J, with 6 bases between. CDR3 DNA sequence: TGTGCCAGTAGGCAGAACACTGAAGCTTTCTTT. This sequence encodes CASRQNTEAFF.

The chain employs TRBV3-1 (or the pseudogene TRBV3-2) and TRBJ2-7; perhaps D is TRBD1 or TRBD2 (6 bases each). V lost 1 base, J lost 11 bases, and 15 bases lay in between. CDR1 and CDR2 from the germline V gene are LGHDT and YNNKEL (reference sequence). The CDR3 has 13 amino acids. The CDR3 region has the DNA TGTGCCAGCAGCCAAGGGGGGGCAGGATTGGAGTACTTC. Its protein is CASSQGGAGLEYF.

This clone was detected only once. CDR3 DNA sequence: TGTGCCAGCAGTTACCCAGAACATAGCACAGATACGCAGTATTTT. It yields the protein CASSYPEHSTDTQYF. The V gene is TRBV6-6, the J gene TRBJ2-3, with D uncertain. V was pared by 2 bases and J by 0 bases, with 9 bases between. The CDR3 loop spans 15 amino acids. Germline CDR1 MNHNY, CDR2 SVGAGI (reference sequence).

This chain connects TRBV5-8 to TRBJ1-4; 8 bases map to TRBD1. The CDR3 runs 15 residues. V gave up 0 bases and J gave up 4 bases; unmatched junction bases: 2. Germline CDR1 and CDR2: SGHTS and YDEGEE. The CDR3 sequence is CASSLGTGSNEKLFF. CDR3 DNA sequence: TGTGCCAGCAGCTTGGGGACAGGGAGTAATGAAAAACTGTTTTTT.

The genes are TRBV19 and TRBJ1-2; the match to TRBD1 covers 9 bases. The V gene end was trimmed by 5 bases and the J gene end by 2 bases; junction bases not matched to a gene: 9. In germline, CDR1 is LNHDA, CDR2 SQIVND (reference sequence). This CDR3 comprises 16 residues. CDR3: CASSGDRGGMNYGYTF. In DNA form, the CDR3 reads TGTGCCAGTAGTGGTGACAGGGGGGGAATGAACTATGGCTACACCTTC.

J is TRBJ2-2 and V is TRBV5-4; 9 nucleotides agree with TRBD1. The CDR3 contains 16 residues. The germline CDR1 and CDR2 sequences are SGHNT and YYREEE (reference sequence). V shed 4 bases, J shed 6 bases, and the junction held 10 bases outside the gene matches. CDR3 sequence reads: CASSQPNRGQSGELFF. The CDR3 DNA reads as TGTGCCAGCAGCCAACCGAACAGGGGGCAATCCGGGGAGCTGTTTTTT.

V is TRBV27 and J is TRBJ1-1; D ambiguous. Per the germline V gene, CDR1 is MNHEY and CDR2 is SMNVEV (reference sequence). CDR3 length: 15 amino acids. Trimming removed 3 bases at V and 4 bases at J, with 15 bases between. CDR3 residues: CASSLYRGMGTEAFF. The CDR3 DNA sequence: TGTGCCAGCAGTTTGTACAGAGGGATGGGCACTGAAGCTTTCTTT.

V gene TRBV30 combines with J gene TRBJ1-2; TRBD1 is a possible D gene (5 bases). This CDR3 is built from 12 residues. Germline V gene lookup returns CDR1 GTSNPN and CDR2 SVGIG (reference sequence). With 2 bases removed from V and 5 bases from J, the gap between germline ends came to 9 bases. In nucleotides, the CDR3 is TGTGCCTGGAGTCCCGGGGGATATGGCTACACCTTC. It yields the protein CAWSPGGYGYTF.

This clone was detected only a few times. V is TRBV19 and J is TRBJ1-5, with a possible D match to TRBD1 (6 bases). Per the germline V gene, CDR1 is LNHDA and CDR2 is SQIVND (reference sequence). With 4 bases removed from V and 0 bases from J, the gap between germline ends came to 10 bases. The CDR3 runs 15 residues. The CDR3 loop is CASSTGQNSNQPQHF. The CDR3 bases are TGTGCCAGTAGTACCGGACAGAATAGCAATCAGCCCCAGCATTTT.

This clone was counted once. V gene TRBV5-1 combines with J gene TRBJ1-1; D is uncertain. The germline V and J ends were trimmed by 4 bases and 4 bases, with 23 bases remaining between them. The CDR3 runs 17 residues. From germline, CDR1 is SGHRS and CDR2 YFSETQ. CDR3: CASSPLREGTRSTEAFF. The DNA for the CDR3 is TGCGCCAGCAGCCCCTTAAGAGAAGGAACACGGAGCACTGAAGCTTTCTTT.

This clone was seen just once. V usage is TRBV6-5 and J usage is TRBJ1-4; TRBD1 might be the D (5 bases). Trimming stripped 3 bases from V and 10 bases from J, with 9 bases between. CDR1 MNHEY and CDR2 SVGAGI come from the germline V gene. The CDR3 consists of 12 residues. CDR3 DNA: TGTGCCAGCAGTTATGGTAGGGGAAAACTGTTTTTT. As protein: CASSYGRGKLFF.

V and J are TRBV6-5 and TRBJ1-1; D is perhaps TRBD1 (5 bases). Germline V lookup: CDR1 MNHEY, CDR2 SVGAGI. This CDR3 contains 14 residues. The V gene lost 2 bases and the J gene lost 3 bases, with 10 bases spanning the gap. Here the CDR3 DNA reads TGTGCCAGCAGTTACGAATGGGGCCACACTGAAGCTTTCTTT. Translated, it gives CASSYEWGHTEAFF.

The chain couples TRBV27 to TRBJ1-1, with D uncertain. The CDR3 consists of 14 residues. Per germline, CDR1 MNHEY and CDR2 SMNVEV (reference sequence). Trimming cost V 6 bases and J 1 base, with 12 bases left between them. The CDR3 spells CASRPGMANTEAFF. The CDR3 bases are TGTGCCAGCAGGCCGGGAATGGCGAACACTGAAGCTTTCTTT.

The V call is TRBV3-1 (or the pseudogene TRBV3-2), the J call TRBJ2-5; D is unclear. Per the germline V gene, CDR1 is LGHDT and CDR2 is YNNKEL (reference sequence). The CDR3 is 15 residues long. Trimming took 2 bases from V and 5 from J, leaving 15 bases between them. CDR3 sequence reads: CASSQRSAQRETQYF. The CDR3 DNA is TGTGCCAGCAGCCAAAGGTCCGCCCAGAGGGAGACCCAGTACTTC.

The chain has TRBV5-6 and TRBJ2-3, with TRBD2 matching 11 bases. The CDR3 totals 16 residues. The V segment lost 3 bases and the J segment 3 bases; nucleotides outside the gene matches: 6. Germline CDR1 is SGHDT and CDR2 is YYEEEE. The CDR3 coding sequence is TGTGCCAGCAGCTCCATAGCGGGGGGGCCGACAGATACGCAGTATTTT. This sequence encodes CASSSIAGGPTDTQYF.

The chain joins TRBV7-9 to TRBJ2-2; TRBD2 is a possible D gene (5 bases). The CDR3 loop spans 16 amino acids. V was pared by 6 bases and J by 1 base, with 15 bases between. Germline V gene sequence: CDR1 SEHNR, CDR2 FQNEAQ (reference sequence). The CDR3 spells CASSFMRGGNTGELFF. The CDR3 DNA reads as TGTGCCAGCAGTTTTATGAGAGGAGGGAACACCGGGGAGCTGTTTTTT.

V is TRBV5-3 and J is TRBJ1-5; 7 bases are a match to TRBD1. TRBV5-3 is designated an ORF whose function remains uncertain. The CDR3 runs 16 residues. In nucleotides, the CDR3 is TGTCCCACAACCCCACGACAGGGTCATAGCAATCAGCCCCAGCATTTT. Translating it yields CPTTPRQGHSNQPQHF.

V usage is TRBV30 and J usage is TRBJ1-5; D is perhaps TRBD1 (5 bases). This CDR3 region has 14 residues. CDR1 is GTSNPN and CDR2 is SVGIG in the germline V gene (reference sequence). V was shortened by 2 bases and J by 6 bases, with 14 bases between the two germline ends. The CDR3 loop is CAWSMGRGFQPQHF. CDR3 nucleotides: TGTGCCTGGAGTATGGGGCGGGGCTTTCAGCCCCAGCATTTT.

This sequence joins TRBV6-1 and TRBJ2-3; no clear D gene. The CDR3 is 13 residues long. Trimming left V 3 bases short and J 2 bases short, with 6 bases between. CDR1 and CDR2 (germline): MNHNS, SASEGT. The CDR3: CASSDLNTDTQYF. In nucleotides, the CDR3 is TGTGCCAGCAGTGATTTAAACACAGATACGCAGTATTTT.

This chain connects TRBV5-4 to TRBJ2-7, with TRBD2 matching 8 bases. The J segment lost 5 bases and the V segment lost 4 bases, leaving 11 bases of the junction unmatched. The CDR3 is 15 amino acids. CDR1 is SGHNT, CDR2 YYREEE, per germline (reference sequence). The CDR3 nucleotides read TGTGCCAGCAGCCCACCCGGACTAGCAGCGGACGAGCAGTACTTC. It codes for CASSPPGLAADEQYF.

The chain joins TRBV5-1 to TRBJ1-5, with a weak D call TRBD1 (5 bases). The CDR3 runs to 16 residues. The V and J ends lost 0 bases and 6 bases respectively, with 16 bases between them. CDR1 and CDR2 (germline): SGHRS, YFSETQ. The CDR3 DNA follows: TGCGCCAGCAGCTTGGAGCCTCAGGGAGGTGTTCAGCCCCAGCATTTT. Encoded protein: CASSLEPQGGVQPQHF.